The 27 T cell receptor beta chains below were found in one sample sequenced in a study of CD8 T cells in ankylosing spondylitis. MiXCR, run by TCRdb on the 5' RACE reads, gives a single entry per CDR3 protein. Here the sample spans a few hundred thousand distinct CDR3 sequences, about 24% being singletons. The sequenced material came from blood, either unsorted or a sorted T cell fraction (not recorded which). The receptors stem from a male donor with ankylosing spondylitis or in good health (not recorded which).

The chain combines TRBV18 with TRBJ2-7; D is possibly TRBD1 (5 bases). The CDR3 loop spans 14 amino acids. The V end lost 3 bases, the J end lost 4 bases, and 13 bases lay between the germline ends. The germline V gene encodes CDR1 KGHSH and CDR2 LQKENI. CDR3 sequence: CASSPVGAGYEQYF. CDR3 sequence (DNA): TGTGCCAGCTCACCGGTAGGGGCTGGATACGAGCAGTACTTC.

This clonotype was counted a single time. A much bigger clone sits one base away, suggesting this may be a read error. J is TRBJ2-1 and V is TRBV12-3 or TRBV12-4; no reliable D call. The CDR3 extends over 12 amino acids. The V end lost 3 bases, the J end lost 8 bases, and 8 bases lay between the germline ends. Written as DNA, the CDR3 is TGTGCCAGCAGTTTCAGGTTTGATGAGCAGTTCTTC. Its translation: CASSFRFDEQFF.

This clonotype has a count of ten or more. The chain couples TRBV12-3 or TRBV12-4 to TRBJ2-2; weak D call: TRBD2 (6 bases). Trimming pared 5 bases from V and 0 bases from J, leaving 16 bases between. The CDR3 covers 17 residues. The CDR3 nucleotides are TGTGCCAGCAGTCCCACCTGGGGGGAACCGAACACCGGGGAGCTGTTTTTT. Residues: CASSPTWGEPNTGELFF.

The chain uses TRBV12-3 or TRBV12-4 and TRBJ2-5, with a tentative D call TRBD2 (6 bases). Trimming shortened V by 10 bases and J by 6 bases, and 30 bases separated the two germline ends. The CDR3 sequence is 17 residues long. Written as DNA, the CDR3 is TGTGCCACCGCCCGGGGCGGGGCAAATGCGAACGAACAGACCCAGTACTTC. This gives the protein CATARGGANANEQTQYF.

This clonotype was seen more than once but under ten times. The V and J genes are TRBV12-3 or TRBV12-4 and TRBJ1-6, with 7 bases that match TRBD1. Trimming removed 6 bases from V and 8 bases from J; junction bases left unmatched: 10. CDR3 length equals 15 residues. CDR3 DNA: TGTGCCAGCAGCCCTACGCGGAGGGGGCATTCACCCCTCCACTTT. This translates into CASSPTRRGHSPLHF.

This chain links TRBV12-3 or TRBV12-4 with TRBJ2-1; 10 bases align to TRBD2. CDR3 length: 14 amino acids. Trimming at V came to 6 bases and at J to 8 bases, leaving 7 bases not matched to a gene. In nucleotides, the CDR3 is TGTGCCAGCAGCTTTAGCGGGGGGCGGGATGAGCAGTTCTTC. Residues: CASSFSGGRDEQFF.

This clonotype was seen a few times. The rearrangement links TRBV7-9 to TRBJ1-1; no reliable D call. Germline CDR1 SEHNR, CDR2 FQNEAQ (reference sequence). The CDR3 has 13 residues. V gave up 1 base and J gave up 5 bases, with 8 bases separating them. This chain's CDR3 is CASSLVFGTEAFF. CDR3 nucleotide sequence: TGTGCCAGCAGCTTAGTGTTTGGAACTGAAGCTTTCTTT.

V is TRBV2 and J is TRBJ2-2; possibly TRBD2 for D (6 bases). CDR1 and CDR2 from the germline V gene are SNHLY and FYNNEI. The CDR3 contains 12 residues. V lost 6 bases, J lost 6 bases, and 8 bases lay in between. Here the CDR3 reads CASREGPGELFF. The DNA for the CDR3 is TGTGCCAGCAGGGAGGGCCCCGGGGAGCTGTTTTTT. The variable domain in full, completed from reference TRBV2 and TRBJ2-2, reads EPEVTQTPSHQVTQMGQEVILRCVPISNHLYFYWYRQILGQKVEFLVSFYNNEISEKSEIFDDQFSVERPDGSNFTLKIRSTKLEDSAMYFCASREGPGELFFGEGSRLTVL.

This clonotype was seen only a few times. The CDR3: CASSIASGGYIYEQYF. In nucleotides, the CDR3 is TGTGCCAGCAGTATTGCCAGCGGGGGATACATCTACGAGCAGTACTTC. V and J are TRBV12-3 or TRBV12-4 and TRBJ2-7; 8 bases agree with TRBD2. V lost 5 bases to trimming and J lost 3 bases; unmatched junction nucleotides: 12. The CDR3 contains 16 residues.

The chain recombines TRBV2 with TRBJ2-7; D gene uncertain. The ends were cut back, 9 bases at V and 5 bases at J, with 20 bases in the middle. CDR3 length equals 14 residues. Per germline, CDR1 SNHLY and CDR2 FYNNEI. CDR3 nucleotide sequence: TGTGCCAGTAAACTTAAGGGCAATCTGGACGAGCAGTACTTC. This translates into CASKLKGNLDEQYF.

This chain links TRBV18 with TRBJ2-3, with D perhaps TRBD2 (6 bases). Germline V gene sequence: CDR1 KGHSH, CDR2 LQKENI. CDR3 size: 15 residues. The V end lost 6 bases, the J end lost 2 bases, and 15 bases lay between the germline ends. The CDR3 loop is CASSPSLALTDTQYF. In DNA, the CDR3 is TGTGCCAGCTCGCCTTCTCTAGCGCTCACAGATACGCAGTATTTT. The variable domain in full, with the rest retrieved from reference TRBV18 and TRBJ2-3, is NAGVMQNPRHLVRRRGQEARLRCSPMKGHSHVYWYRQLPEEGLKFMVYLQKENIIDESGMPKERFSAEFPKEGPSILRIQQVVRGDSAAYFCASSPSLALTDTQYFGPGTRLTVL.

This clonotype occurred many times. The V call is TRBV20-1, the J call TRBJ1-1; D unresolved. This CDR3 is 12 amino acids long. The V and J ends lost 1 base and 2 bases respectively, with 5 bases between them. In germline, CDR1 is DFQATT, CDR2 SNEGSKA (reference sequence). CDR3 region: CSARADNTEAFF. In DNA form, the CDR3 reads TGCAGTGCTAGAGCAGATAACACTGAAGCTTTCTTT.

Many counts were recorded for this clonotype. The chain has TRBV7-2 and TRBJ2-1; 9 bases map to TRBD2. The CDR3 has 14 amino acids. Looked up from germline, CDR1 is SGHTA and CDR2 is FQGNSA. With V trimmed by 5 bases and J by 8 bases, 7 bases remained unmatched. CDR3 sequence: CASSQRGLADEQFF. In nucleotides, the CDR3 is TGTGCCAGCAGCCAAAGGGGACTAGCCGATGAGCAGTTCTTC.

V and J are TRBV29-1 and TRBJ2-7, with D perhaps matching TRBD1 (5 bases). V lost 1 base to trimming and J lost 6 bases, with 13 bases between them. CDR1 is SQVTM, CDR2 ANQGSEA, per germline. The CDR3 length is 13 residues. This chain's CDR3 is CSVEGLVGREQYF. The CDR3 DNA reads TGCAGCGTTGAAGGCCTAGTGGGGCGCGAGCAGTACTTC.

The genes are TRBV20-1 and TRBJ2-5; 8 bases are a match to TRBD1. Germline V lookup: CDR1 DFQATT, CDR2 SNEGSKA (reference sequence). The trim removed 2 bases at V and 0 bases at J, leaving 5 bases unmatched. There are 15 residues in the CDR3. The CDR3 here is CSARPGQEYQETQYF. The CDR3 bases are TGCAGTGCTAGACCGGGACAGGAGTACCAAGAGACCCAGTACTTC.

This clonotype was counted a few times. The chain employs TRBV10-3 and TRBJ2-3; possibly TRBD1 for D (5 bases). V was trimmed by 7 bases and J by 5 bases, leaving 13 bases between them. Germline CDR1 is ENHRY and CDR2 is SYGVKD. The CDR3 has 13 amino acids. The CDR3 loop reads CAITGGAGDTQYF. DNA of the CDR3: TGTGCCATCACGGGTGGGGCCGGAGATACGCAGTATTTT.

This clonotype came up a few times. The rearrangement joins TRBV20-1 to TRBJ2-5, with no clear D. The CDR3 length is 14 residues. Trimming cost V 6 bases and J 2 bases, with 16 bases left between them. Germline V gene lookup returns CDR1 DFQATT and CDR2 SNEGSKA (reference sequence). The CDR3 coding sequence is TGCAGTGCCCCGCCCTTCTCATCTCAAGAGACCCAGTACTTC. Translating gives CSAPPFSSQETQYF.

This clonotype was observed a handful of times. This rearrangement joins TRBV10-3 to TRBJ2-5; 10 nucleotides agree with TRBD2. Germline trimming cut 11 bases from V and 1 base from J; bases unmatched to any gene: 13. The CDR3 spans 16 residues. Looked up from germline, CDR1 is ENHRY and CDR2 is SYGVKD. This CDR3 reads CAAAQGASGGQETQYF. The CDR3 DNA reads as TGTGCCGCCGCCCAAGGGGCTAGCGGGGGCCAAGAGACCCAGTACTTC.

The V and J genes are TRBV12-3 or TRBV12-4 and TRBJ1-2; maybe TRBD1 (6 bases). Trimming stripped 6 bases from V and 7 bases from J, with 21 bases between. This CDR3 has 15 residues. CDR3 protein: CASSSAGWTVSGYTF. The CDR3, as DNA: TGTGCCAGCAGCTCAGCCGGGTGGACAGTGAGTGGCTACACCTTC.

This clonotype was seen at least ten times. This chain connects TRBV20-1 to TRBJ1-3; D is ambiguous. CDR3 length: 13 amino acids. V lost 0 bases and J 0 bases, leaving 3 bases between the germline ends. The V gene's germline CDR1 is DFQATT and CDR2 SNEGSKA (reference sequence). CDR3 loop: CSARDNSGNTIYF. Written as DNA, the CDR3 is TGCAGTGCTAGAGACAACTCTGGAAACACCATATATTTT.

This clonotype was observed a few times. CDR3 residues: CASRADQETQYF. The CDR3 DNA reads TGTGCCAGCCGCGCGGATCAAGAGACCCAGTACTTC. V is TRBV12-3 or TRBV12-4 and J is TRBJ2-5; D call uncertain. Between the trimmed V and J ends, which lost 8 bases and 2 bases, there was a span of 9 bases. This CDR3 region has 12 residues.

The sample holds a few counts of this clonotype. The V call is TRBV12-3 or TRBV12-4, the J call TRBJ2-7; D is unresolved. The CDR3 contains 12 residues. V dropped 6 bases and J dropped 3 bases, with 9 bases sitting between them. The CDR3 region is CASSALDYEQYF. Written as DNA, the CDR3 is TGTGCCAGCAGCGCATTGGACTACGAGCAGTACTTC.

This clonotype was seen at least ten times. The chain links TRBV20-1 to TRBJ1-1, with a tentative D call TRBD1 (5 bases). Trimming removed 2 bases from V and 2 bases from J, with 6 bases in between. The CDR3 extends over 12 amino acids. Germline V gene data show CDR1 as DFQATT and CDR2 as SNEGSKA (reference sequence). In DNA form, the CDR3 reads TGCAGTGCTAGAAGGGGCAACACTGAAGCTTTCTTT. Translation gives CSARRGNTEAFF.

This chain connects TRBV10-3 to TRBJ1-4; D is undetermined. V lost 5 bases and J lost 2, with 9 bases in between. The CDR3 loop spans 14 amino acids. Per germline, CDR1 ENHRY and CDR2 SYGVKD. The CDR3 nucleotides are TGTGCCATCAGTTCCATCGGGACTAATGAAAAACTGTTTTTT. This codes for CAISSIGTNEKLFF.

This sequence joins TRBV20-1 and TRBJ2-5; TRBD2 agrees at 8 bases. V trimming: 2 bases; J trimming: 5 bases; junction bases outside the gene matches: 13. Germline CDR1 DFQATT, CDR2 SNEGSKA (reference sequence). This CDR3 is built from 16 residues. CDR3 in amino acids: CSARPIAAGGGETQYF. In DNA form, the CDR3 reads TGCAGTGCTAGACCCATCGCGGCGGGGGGCGGGGAGACCCAGTACTTC.

V is TRBV12-3 or TRBV12-4 and J is TRBJ2-1; 10 bases agree with TRBD2. CDR3 length equals 19 residues. The V gene end was trimmed by 0 bases and the J gene end by 5 bases; junction bases not matched to a gene: 13. In DNA form, the CDR3 reads TGTGCCAGCAGTTTAGCGGGGGGTTCTAGCGGGGGTATAGACAATGAGCAGTTCTTC. It translates to CASSLAGGSSGGIDNEQFF.

Only a few counts were recorded for this clonotype. The rearrangement joins TRBV7-6 to TRBJ2-1; 9 bases are a match to TRBD2. J was trimmed by 7 bases and V by 5 bases; bases with no gene match: 12. The length of the CDR3 is 16 residues. In germline, CDR1 is SGHVS, CDR2 FNYEAQ. The CDR3, as DNA: TGTGCCAGCAGCGCCGGTGGCGGGGGGGCGTGGAATGAGCAGTTCTTC. It specifies CASSAGGGGAWNEQFF.